The T cell receptor beta chain under discussion was sequenced for a study of cytomegalovirus exposure and HLA in healthy donors. As for the study in general: Roughly 85 million unique TCRs from HLA-typed donors made up an early data release.

Study observations and caveats: Later on, an analysis tied 18,000 or so TCR beta sequences to HLA alleles at 0.05 false discovery rate. In an earlier analysis, most TCR beta V segments were productive about 87% or about 30% of the time.

About this clone itself: Its target is not known. Other nucleotide sequences from this sample produce the same CDR3.

The PCR was carried out with 60 Vbeta primers and 13 Jbeta primers. Produced via immunoSEQ multiplex PCR; TCRdb's table is partial and in-frame only. This sample has 100,000 to 120,000 clones; approximately 83% occur once, and the top ten carry 1.5% to 2%. Trimming took off 0 bases at V and 3 bases at J, with 5 bases between the two ends. Per the germline V gene, CDR1 is MNHEY and CDR2 is SMNVEV (reference sequence). This CDR3 has 13 residues. This receptor was identified in a man aged 40-49 years in good health and CMV-seronegative. Sequencing input: PBMCs. The chain recombines TRBV27 with TRBJ1-1; D remains ambiguous. CDR3 in DNA: TGTGCCAGCAGTTTATCGAGGGACACTGAAGCTTTCTTT. Translating gives CASSLSRDTEAFF.